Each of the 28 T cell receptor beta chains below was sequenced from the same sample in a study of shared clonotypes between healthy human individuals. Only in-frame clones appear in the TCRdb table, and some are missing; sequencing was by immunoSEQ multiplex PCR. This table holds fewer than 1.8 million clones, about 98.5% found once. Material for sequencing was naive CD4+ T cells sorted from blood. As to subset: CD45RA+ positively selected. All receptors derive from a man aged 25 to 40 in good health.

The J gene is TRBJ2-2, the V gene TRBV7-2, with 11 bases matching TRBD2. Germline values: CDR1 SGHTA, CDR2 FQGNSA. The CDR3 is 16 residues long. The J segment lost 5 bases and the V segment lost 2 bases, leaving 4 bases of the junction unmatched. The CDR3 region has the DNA TGTGCCAGCAGCTTATATACTAGCGGGAGAACCGGGGAGCTGTTTTTT. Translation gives CASSLYTSGRTGELFF.

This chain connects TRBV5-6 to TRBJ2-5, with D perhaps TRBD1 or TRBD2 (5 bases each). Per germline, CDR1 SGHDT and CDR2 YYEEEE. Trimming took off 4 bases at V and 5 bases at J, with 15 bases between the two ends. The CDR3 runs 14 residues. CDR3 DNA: TGTGCCAGCAGCCCGGGAACGTGGGGGGAGACCCAGTACTTC. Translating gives CASSPGTWGETQYF.

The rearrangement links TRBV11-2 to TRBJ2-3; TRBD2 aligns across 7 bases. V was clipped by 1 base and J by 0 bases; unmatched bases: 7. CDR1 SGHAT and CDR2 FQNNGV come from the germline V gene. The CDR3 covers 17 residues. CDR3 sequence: CASSLVRLAASTDTQYF. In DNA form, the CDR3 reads TGTGCCAGCAGCTTAGTGAGACTAGCAGCAAGCACAGATACGCAGTATTTT.

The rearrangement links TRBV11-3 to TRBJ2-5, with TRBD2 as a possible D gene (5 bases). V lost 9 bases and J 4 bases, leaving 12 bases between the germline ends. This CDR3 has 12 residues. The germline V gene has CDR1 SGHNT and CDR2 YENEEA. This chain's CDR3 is CASRGAGETQYF. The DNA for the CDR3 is TGTGCCAGTCGCGGTGCGGGAGAGACCCAGTACTTC.

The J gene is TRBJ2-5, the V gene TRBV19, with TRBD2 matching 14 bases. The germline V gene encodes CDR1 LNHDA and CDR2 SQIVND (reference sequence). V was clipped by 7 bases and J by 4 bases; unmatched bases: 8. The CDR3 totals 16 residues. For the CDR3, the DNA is TGTGCCAGTACCGACTGGACTAGCGGGGGGCGAGAGACCCAGTACTTC. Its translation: CASTDWTSGGRETQYF.

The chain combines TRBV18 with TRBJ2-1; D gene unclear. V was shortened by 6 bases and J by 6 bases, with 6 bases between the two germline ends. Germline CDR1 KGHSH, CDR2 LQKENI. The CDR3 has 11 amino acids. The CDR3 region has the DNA TGTGCCAGCTCTACTGTCAATGAGCAGTTCTTC. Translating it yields CASSTVNEQFF.

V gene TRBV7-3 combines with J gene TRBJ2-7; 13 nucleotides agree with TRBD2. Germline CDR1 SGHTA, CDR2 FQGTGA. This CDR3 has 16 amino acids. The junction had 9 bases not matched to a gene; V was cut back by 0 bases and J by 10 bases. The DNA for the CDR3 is TGTGCCAGCAGCTTAACCGGGACTAGCGGGACTTTACAACAGTACTTC. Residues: CASSLTGTSGTLQQYF.

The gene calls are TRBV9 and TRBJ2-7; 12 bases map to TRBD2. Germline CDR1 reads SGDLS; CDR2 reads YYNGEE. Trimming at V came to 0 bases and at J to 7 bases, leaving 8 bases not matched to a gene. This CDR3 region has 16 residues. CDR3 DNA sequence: TGTGCCAGCAGCGTAGCTGGGACTAGCGGGCCGAGTGAGCAGTACTTC. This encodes CASSVAGTSGPSEQYF.

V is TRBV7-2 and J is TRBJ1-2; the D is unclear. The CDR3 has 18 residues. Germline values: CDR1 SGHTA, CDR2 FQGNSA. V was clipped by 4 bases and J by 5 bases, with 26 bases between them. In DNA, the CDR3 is TGTGCCAGCAGCTCCCCCGATGGACGGGCCCTAACGGGATATGGCTACACCTTC. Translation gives CASSSPDGRALTGYGYTF. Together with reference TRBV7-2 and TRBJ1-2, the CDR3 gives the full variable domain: GAGVSQSPSNKVTEKGKDVELRCDPISGHTALYWYRQSLGQGLEFLIYFQGNSAPDKSGLPSDRFSAERTGGSVSTLTIQRTQQEDSAVYLCASSSPDGRALTGYGYTFGSGTRLTVV.

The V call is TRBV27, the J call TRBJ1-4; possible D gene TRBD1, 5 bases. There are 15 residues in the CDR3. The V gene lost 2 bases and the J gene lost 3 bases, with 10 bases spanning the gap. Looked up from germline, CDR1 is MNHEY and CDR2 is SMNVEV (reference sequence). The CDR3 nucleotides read TGTGCCAGCAGTTTAATAGGGGCGGCTAATGAAAAACTGTTTTTT. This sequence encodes CASSLIGAANEKLFF.

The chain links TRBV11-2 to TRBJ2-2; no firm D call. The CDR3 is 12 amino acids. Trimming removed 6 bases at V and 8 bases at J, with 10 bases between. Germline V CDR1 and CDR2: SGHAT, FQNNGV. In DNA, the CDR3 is TGTGCCAGCAGTCCCTTTGTAGGGGAGCTGTTTTTT. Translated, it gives CASSPFVGELFF.

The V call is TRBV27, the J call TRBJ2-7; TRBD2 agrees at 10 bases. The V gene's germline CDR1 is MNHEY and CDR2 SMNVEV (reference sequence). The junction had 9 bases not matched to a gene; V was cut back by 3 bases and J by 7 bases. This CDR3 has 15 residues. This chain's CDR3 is CASSLLAGAGGEQYF. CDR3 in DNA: TGTGCCAGCAGTTTGCTAGCGGGAGCCGGTGGGGAGCAGTACTTC.

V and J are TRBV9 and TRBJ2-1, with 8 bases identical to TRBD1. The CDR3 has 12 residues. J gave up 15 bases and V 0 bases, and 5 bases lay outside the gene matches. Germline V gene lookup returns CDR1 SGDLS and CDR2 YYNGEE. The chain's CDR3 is CASSVDGTGPFF. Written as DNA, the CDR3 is TGTGCCAGCAGCGTAGACGGGACAGGCCCGTTCTTC.

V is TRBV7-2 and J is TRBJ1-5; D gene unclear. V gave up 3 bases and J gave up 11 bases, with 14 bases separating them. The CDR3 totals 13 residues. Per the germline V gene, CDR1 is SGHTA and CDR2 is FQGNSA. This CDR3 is CASSFGTDRAQHF. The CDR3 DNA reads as TGTGCCAGCAGCTTTGGTACGGATCGGGCCCAGCATTTT. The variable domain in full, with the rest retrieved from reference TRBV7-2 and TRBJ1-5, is GAGVSQSPSNKVTEKGKDVELRCDPISGHTALYWYRQSLGQGLEFLIYFQGNSAPDKSGLPSDRFSAERTGGSVSTLTIQRTQQEDSAVYLCASSFGTDRAQHFGDGTRLSIL.

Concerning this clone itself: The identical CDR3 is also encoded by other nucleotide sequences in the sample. The CDR3: CASSLGQGGYGYTF. Here the CDR3 DNA reads TGCGCCAGCAGCTTGGGACAGGGCGGCTATGGCTACACCTTC. The J gene is TRBJ1-2, the V gene TRBV5-1; 7 positions match TRBD1. Germline CDR1 is SGHRS and CDR2 is YFSETQ. V was clipped by 0 bases and J by 4 bases; unmatched bases: 3. This CDR3 has 14 residues.

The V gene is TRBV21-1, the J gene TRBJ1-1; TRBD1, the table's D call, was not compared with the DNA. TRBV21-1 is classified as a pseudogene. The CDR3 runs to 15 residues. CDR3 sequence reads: CASSATGQKNTEAFF. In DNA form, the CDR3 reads TGTGCCAGCAGCGCGACGGGACAAAAGAACACTGAAGCTTTCTTT.

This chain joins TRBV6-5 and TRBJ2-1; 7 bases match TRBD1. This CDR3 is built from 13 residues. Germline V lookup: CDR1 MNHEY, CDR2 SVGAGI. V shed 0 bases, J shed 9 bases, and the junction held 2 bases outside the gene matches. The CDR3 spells CASSYSRQGEQFF. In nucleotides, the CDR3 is TGTGCCAGCAGTTACTCGAGACAGGGTGAGCAGTTCTTC.

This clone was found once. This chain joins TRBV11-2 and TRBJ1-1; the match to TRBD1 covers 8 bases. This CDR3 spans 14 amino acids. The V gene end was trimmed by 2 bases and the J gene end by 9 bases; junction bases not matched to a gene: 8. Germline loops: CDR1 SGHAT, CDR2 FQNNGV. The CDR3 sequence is CASSLTVRGLKAFF. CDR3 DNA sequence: TGTGCCAGCAGCTTAACCGTCAGGGGGCTGAAAGCTTTCTTT.

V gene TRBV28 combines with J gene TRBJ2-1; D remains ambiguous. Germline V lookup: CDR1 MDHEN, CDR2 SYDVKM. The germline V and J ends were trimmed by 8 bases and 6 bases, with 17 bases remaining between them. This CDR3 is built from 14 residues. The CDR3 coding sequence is TGTGCCAGCCGCCTGGGTGGCTTTATCAATGAGCAGTTCTTC. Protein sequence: CASRLGGFINEQFF.

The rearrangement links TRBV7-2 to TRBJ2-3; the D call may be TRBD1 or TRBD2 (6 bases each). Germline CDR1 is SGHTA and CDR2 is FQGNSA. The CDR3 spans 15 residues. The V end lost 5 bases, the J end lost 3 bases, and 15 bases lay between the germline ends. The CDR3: CASSRQIGGTDTQYF. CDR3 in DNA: TGTGCCAGCAGCCGCCAAATAGGGGGGACAGATACGCAGTATTTT. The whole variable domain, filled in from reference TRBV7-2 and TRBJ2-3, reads GAGVSQSPSNKVTEKGKDVELRCDPISGHTALYWYRQSLGQGLEFLIYFQGNSAPDKSGLPSDRFSAERTGGSVSTLTIQRTQQEDSAVYLCASSRQIGGTDTQYFGPGTRLTVL.

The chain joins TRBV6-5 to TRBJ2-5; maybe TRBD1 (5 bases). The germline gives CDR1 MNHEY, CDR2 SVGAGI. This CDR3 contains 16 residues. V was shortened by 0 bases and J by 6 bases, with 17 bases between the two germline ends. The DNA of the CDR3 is TGTGCCAGCAGTTACTCGGAAGTCCAGGGTGTAAAGACCCAGTACTTC. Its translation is CASSYSEVQGVKTQYF.

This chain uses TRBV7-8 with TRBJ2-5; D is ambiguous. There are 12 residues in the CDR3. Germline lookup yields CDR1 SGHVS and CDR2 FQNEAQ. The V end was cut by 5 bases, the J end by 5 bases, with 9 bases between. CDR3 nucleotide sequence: TGTGCCAGCAGCGCCTACCTGGAGACCCAGTACTTC. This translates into CASSAYLETQYF.

DNA for the CDR3: TGCGCCAGCAGCTTGGCCGTCACTAAGGCAGATACGCAGTATTTT. Its protein is CASSLAVTKADTQYF. V gene TRBV5-1 combines with J gene TRBJ2-3; D remains unclear. The CDR3 runs to 15 residues. Trimming left V 0 bases short and J 4 bases short, with 12 bases between. The germline CDR1 and CDR2 sequences are SGHRS and YFSETQ.

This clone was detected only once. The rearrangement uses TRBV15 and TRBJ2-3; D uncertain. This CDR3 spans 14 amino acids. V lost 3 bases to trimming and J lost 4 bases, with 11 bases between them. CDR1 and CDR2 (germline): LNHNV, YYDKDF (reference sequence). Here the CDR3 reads CATSSLLPADTQYF. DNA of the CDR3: TGTGCCACCAGCAGCCTCCTTCCGGCAGATACGCAGTATTTT. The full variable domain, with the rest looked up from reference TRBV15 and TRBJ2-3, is DAMVIQNPRYQVTQFGKPVTLSCSQTLNHNVMYWYQQKSSQAPKLLFHYYDKDFNNEADTPDNFQSRRPNTSFCFLDIRSPGLGDTAMYLCATSSLLPADTQYFGPGTRLTVL.

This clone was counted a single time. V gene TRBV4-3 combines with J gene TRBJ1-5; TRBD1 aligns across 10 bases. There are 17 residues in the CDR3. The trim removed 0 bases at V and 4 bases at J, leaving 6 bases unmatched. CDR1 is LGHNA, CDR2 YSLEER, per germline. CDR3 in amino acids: CASSQDYDRGQNQPQHF. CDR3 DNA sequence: TGCGCCAGCAGCCAAGATTACGACAGGGGGCAAAATCAGCCCCAGCATTTT.

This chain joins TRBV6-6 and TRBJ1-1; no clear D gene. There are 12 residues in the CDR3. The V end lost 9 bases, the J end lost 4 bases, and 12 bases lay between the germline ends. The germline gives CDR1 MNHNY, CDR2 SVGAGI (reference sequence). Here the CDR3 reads CASRTLVTEAFF. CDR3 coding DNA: TGTGCCAGTAGGACCCTTGTCACTGAAGCTTTCTTT.

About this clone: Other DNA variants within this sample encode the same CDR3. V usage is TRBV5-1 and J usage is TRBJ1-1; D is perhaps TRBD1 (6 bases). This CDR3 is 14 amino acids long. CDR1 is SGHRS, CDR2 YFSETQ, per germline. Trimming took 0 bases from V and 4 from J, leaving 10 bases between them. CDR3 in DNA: TGCGCCAGCAGCTTGGGCGGAGGGGGCACTGAAGCTTTCTTT. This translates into CASSLGGGGTEAFF.

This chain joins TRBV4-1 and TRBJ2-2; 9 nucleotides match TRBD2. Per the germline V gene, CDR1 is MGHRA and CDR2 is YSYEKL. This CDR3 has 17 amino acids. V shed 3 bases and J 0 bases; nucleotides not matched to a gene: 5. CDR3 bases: TGCGCCAGCAGCCAGGAATGGACTAGCGCGAACACCGGGGAGCTGTTTTTT. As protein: CASSQEWTSANTGELFF.